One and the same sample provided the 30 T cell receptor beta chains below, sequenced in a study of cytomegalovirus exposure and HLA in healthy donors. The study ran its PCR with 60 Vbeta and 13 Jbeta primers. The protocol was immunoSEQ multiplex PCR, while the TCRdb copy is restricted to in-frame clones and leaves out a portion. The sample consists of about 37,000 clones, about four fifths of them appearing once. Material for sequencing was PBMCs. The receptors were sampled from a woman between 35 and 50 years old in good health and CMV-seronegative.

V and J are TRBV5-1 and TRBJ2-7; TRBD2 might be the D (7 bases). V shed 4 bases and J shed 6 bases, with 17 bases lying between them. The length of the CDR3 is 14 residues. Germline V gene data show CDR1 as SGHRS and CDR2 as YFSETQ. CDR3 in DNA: TGCGCCAGCAGCCGAGGGGGGGGGTTCGGCGAGCAGTACGTC. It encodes CASSRGGGFGEQYV.

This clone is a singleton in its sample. Here the CDR3 DNA reads TGTGCCAGCAGCTTCGGGTACGGGGAAGCTTTCTTT. It translates to CASSFGYGEAFF. This chain uses TRBV7-9 with TRBJ1-1; D gene uncertain. Trimming stripped 3 bases from V and 8 bases from J, with 10 bases between. CDR1 is SEHNR and CDR2 is FQNEAQ in the germline V gene (reference sequence). This CDR3 has 12 residues.

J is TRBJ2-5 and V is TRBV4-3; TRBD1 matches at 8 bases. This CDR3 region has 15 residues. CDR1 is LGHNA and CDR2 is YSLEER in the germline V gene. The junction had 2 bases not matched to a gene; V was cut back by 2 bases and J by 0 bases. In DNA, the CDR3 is TGCGCCAGCAGCCAATACAGGGGGGACCAAGAGACCCAGTACTTC. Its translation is CASSQYRGDQETQYF.

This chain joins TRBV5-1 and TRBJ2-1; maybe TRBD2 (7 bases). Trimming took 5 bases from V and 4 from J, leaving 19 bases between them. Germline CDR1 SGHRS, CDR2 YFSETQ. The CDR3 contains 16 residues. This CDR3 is CASSPLGGTLYNEQFF. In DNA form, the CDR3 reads TGCGCCAGCAGTCCCTTGGGGGGGACACTATACAATGAGCAGTTCTTC.

Written as DNA, the CDR3 is TGCAGCGTTAGACCCGCGGGCACCGGGGAGCTGTTTTTT. This sequence encodes CSVRPAGTGELFF. The rearrangement uses TRBV29-1 and TRBJ2-2; D is possibly TRBD2 (5 bases). V lost 5 bases and J lost 4, with 11 bases in between. The CDR3 has 13 residues. The germline V gene encodes CDR1 SQVTM and CDR2 ANQGSEA.

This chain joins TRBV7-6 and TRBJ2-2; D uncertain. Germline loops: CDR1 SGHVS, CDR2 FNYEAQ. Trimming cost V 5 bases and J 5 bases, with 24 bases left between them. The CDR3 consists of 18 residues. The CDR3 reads CASSPAFSQPARTGELFF. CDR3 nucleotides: TGTGCCAGCAGCCCCGCATTCTCGCAGCCAGCGAGGACCGGGGAGCTGTTTTTT.

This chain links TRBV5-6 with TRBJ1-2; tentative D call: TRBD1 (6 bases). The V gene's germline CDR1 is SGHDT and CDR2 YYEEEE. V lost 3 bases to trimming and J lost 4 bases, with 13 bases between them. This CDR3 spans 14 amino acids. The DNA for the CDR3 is TGTGCCAGCAGCTCTGGGGGCGCATCCTATGGCTACACCTTC. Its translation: CASSSGGASYGYTF.

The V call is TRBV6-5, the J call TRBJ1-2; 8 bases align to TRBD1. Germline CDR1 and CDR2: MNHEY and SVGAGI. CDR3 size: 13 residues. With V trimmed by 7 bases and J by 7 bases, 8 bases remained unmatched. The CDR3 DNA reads TGTGCCAGCATGAACGGACAGGGTGTTGGCTACACCTTC. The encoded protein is CASMNGQGVGYTF.

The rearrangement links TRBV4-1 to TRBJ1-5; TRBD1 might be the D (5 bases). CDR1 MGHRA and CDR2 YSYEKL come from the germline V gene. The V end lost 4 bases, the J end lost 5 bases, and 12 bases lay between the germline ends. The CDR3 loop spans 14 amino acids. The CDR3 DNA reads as TGCGCCAGCAGCCGCAGGGAGGTCCATCAGCCCCAGCATTTT. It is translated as CASSRREVHQPQHF.

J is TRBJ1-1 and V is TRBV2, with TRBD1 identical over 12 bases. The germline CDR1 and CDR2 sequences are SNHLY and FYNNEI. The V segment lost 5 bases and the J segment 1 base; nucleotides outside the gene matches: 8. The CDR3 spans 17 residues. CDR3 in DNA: TGTGCCAGCAGTAACCCGGGACAGGGGGCAAGGAACACTGAAGCTTTCTTT. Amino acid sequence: CASSNPGQGARNTEAFF.

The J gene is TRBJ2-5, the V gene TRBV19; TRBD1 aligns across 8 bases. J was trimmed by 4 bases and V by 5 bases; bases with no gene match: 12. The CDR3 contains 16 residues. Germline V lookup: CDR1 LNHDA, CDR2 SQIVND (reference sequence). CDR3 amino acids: CASSPDRGTERETQYF. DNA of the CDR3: TGTGCCAGTAGTCCAGACAGGGGAACTGAGCGAGAGACCCAGTACTTC.

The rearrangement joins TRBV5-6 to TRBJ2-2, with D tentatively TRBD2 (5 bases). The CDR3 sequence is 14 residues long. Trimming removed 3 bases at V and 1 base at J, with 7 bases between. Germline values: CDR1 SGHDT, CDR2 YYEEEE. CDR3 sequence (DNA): TGTGCCAGCAGCTACCGGGGGAACACCGGGGAGCTGTTTTTT. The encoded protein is CASSYRGNTGELFF.

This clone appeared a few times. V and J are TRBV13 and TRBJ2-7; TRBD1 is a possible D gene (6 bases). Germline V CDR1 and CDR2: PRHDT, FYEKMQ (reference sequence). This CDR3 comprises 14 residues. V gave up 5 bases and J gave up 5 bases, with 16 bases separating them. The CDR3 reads CASSAGDILHEQYF. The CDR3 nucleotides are TGTGCCAGCAGCGCCGGGGACATCCTACACGAGCAGTACTTC.

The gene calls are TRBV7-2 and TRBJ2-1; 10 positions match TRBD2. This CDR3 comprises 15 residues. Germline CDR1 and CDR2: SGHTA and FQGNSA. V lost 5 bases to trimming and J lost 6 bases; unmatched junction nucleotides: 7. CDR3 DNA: TGTGCCAGCAGCCCCCTAGCGGGGGACGTCAATGAGCAGTTCTTC. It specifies CASSPLAGDVNEQFF.

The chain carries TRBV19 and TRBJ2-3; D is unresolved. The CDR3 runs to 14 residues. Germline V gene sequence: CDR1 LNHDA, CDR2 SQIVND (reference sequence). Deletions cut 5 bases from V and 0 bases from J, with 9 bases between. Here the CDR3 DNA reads TGTGCCAGTAGTCCGAAGACTAGCACAGATACGCAGTATTTT. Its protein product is CASSPKTSTDTQYF.

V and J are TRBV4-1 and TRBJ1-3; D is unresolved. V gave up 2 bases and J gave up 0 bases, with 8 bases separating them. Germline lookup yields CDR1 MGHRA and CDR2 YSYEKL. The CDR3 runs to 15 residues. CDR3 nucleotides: TGCGCCAGCAGCCAACAATCGAGCTCTGGAAACACCATATATTTT. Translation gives CASSQQSSSGNTIYF.

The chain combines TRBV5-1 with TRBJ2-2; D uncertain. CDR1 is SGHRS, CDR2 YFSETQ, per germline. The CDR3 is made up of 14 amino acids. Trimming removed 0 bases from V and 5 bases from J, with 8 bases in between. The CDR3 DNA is TGCGCCAGCAGCTTGGACGGGTTAACCGGGGAGCTGTTTTTT. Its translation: CASSLDGLTGELFF.

The CDR3, as DNA: TGTGCCAGCAGCTTAGAATCGGGACAGAGGACCGCTTTCTTT. Its translation: CASSLESGQRTAFF. V and J are TRBV7-9 and TRBJ1-1; 7 bases match TRBD1. V lost 1 base to trimming and J lost 11 bases; unmatched junction nucleotides: 10. Germline V gene data show CDR1 as SEHNR and CDR2 as FQNEAQ (reference sequence). The CDR3 sequence is 14 residues long.

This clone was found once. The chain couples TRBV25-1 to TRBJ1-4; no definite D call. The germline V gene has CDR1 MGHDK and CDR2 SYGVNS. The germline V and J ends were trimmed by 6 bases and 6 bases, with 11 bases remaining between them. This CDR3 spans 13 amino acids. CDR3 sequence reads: CASSGDPHEKLFF. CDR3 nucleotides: TGTGCCAGCAGCGGAGACCCGCATGAAAAACTGTTTTTT.

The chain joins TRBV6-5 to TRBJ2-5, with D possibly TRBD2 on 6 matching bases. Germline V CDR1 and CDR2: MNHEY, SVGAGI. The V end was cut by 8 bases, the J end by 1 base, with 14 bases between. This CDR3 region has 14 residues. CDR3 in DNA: TGTGCCAGCTCTCGGGGGTCGGGCCAAGAGACCCAGTACTTC. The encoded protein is CASSRGSGQETQYF.

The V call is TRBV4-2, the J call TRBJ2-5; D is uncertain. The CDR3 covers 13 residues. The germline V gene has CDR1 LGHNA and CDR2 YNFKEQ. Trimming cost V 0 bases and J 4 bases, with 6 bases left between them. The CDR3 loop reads CASSQELRETQYF. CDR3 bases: TGTGCCAGCAGCCAAGAACTTCGAGAGACCCAGTACTTC.

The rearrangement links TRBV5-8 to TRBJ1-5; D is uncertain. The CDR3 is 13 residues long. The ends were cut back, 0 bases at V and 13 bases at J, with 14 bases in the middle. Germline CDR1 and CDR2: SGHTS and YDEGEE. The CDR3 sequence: CASSLASRGAQHF. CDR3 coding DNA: TGTGCCAGCAGCTTGGCCTCCCGGGGTGCACAGCATTTT.

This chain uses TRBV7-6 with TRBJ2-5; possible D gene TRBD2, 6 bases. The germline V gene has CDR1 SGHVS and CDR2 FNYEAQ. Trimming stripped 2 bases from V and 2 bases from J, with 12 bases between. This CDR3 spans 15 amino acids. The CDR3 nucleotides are TGTGCCAGCAGCTTACGTTTCCGGGAGCAAGAGACCCAGTACTTC. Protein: CASSLRFREQETQYF.

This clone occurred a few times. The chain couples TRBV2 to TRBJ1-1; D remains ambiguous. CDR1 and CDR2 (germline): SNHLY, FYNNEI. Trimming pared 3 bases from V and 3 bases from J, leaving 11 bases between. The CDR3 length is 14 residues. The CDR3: CASSEEEGYTEAFF. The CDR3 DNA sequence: TGTGCCAGCAGTGAGGAGGAGGGTTACACTGAAGCTTTCTTT.

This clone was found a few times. Written as DNA, the CDR3 is TGTGCCAGCAGTGGGACTGCTGGTCAGCCCCAGCATTTT. Translating gives CASSGTAGQPQHF. The chain couples TRBV6-4 to TRBJ1-5; the D is unclear. Germline lookup yields CDR1 MRHNA and CDR2 SNTAGT. This CDR3 comprises 13 residues. The V end was cut by 4 bases, the J end by 6 bases, with 10 bases between.

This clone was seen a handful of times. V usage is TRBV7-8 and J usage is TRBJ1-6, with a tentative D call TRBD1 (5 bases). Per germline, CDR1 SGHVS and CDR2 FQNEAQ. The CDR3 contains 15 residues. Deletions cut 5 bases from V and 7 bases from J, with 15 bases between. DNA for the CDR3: TGTGCCAGCAGCGCCACGGGGGGTTCCAATTCACCCCTCCACTTT. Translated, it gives CASSATGGSNSPLHF.

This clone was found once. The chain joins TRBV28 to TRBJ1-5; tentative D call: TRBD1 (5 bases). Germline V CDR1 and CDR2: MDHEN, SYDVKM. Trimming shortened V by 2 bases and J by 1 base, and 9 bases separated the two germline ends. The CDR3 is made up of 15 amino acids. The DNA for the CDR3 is TGTGCCAGCAGTTTAGGGGGGGACAGCAATCAGCCCCAGCATTTT. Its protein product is CASSLGGDSNQPQHF.

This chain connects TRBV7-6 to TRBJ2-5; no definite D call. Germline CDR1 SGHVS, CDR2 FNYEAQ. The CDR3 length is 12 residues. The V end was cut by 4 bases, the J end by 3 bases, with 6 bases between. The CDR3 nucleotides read TGTGCCAGCAGCTCTGCGGAAGAGACCCAGTACTTC. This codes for CASSSAEETQYF. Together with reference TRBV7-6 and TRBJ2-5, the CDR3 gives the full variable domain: GAGVSQSPRYKVTKRGQDVALRCDPISGHVSLYWYRQALGQGPEFLTYFNYEAQQDKSGLPNDRFSAERPEGSISTLTIQRTEQRDSAMYRCASSSAEETQYFGPGTRLLVL.

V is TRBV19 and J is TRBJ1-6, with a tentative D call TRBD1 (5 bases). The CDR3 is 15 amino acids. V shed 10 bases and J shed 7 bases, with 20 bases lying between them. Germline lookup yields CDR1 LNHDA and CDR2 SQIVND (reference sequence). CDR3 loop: CAIHREGLINSPLHF. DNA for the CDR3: TGTGCCATCCACCGTGAGGGACTGATAAATTCACCCCTCCACTTT.

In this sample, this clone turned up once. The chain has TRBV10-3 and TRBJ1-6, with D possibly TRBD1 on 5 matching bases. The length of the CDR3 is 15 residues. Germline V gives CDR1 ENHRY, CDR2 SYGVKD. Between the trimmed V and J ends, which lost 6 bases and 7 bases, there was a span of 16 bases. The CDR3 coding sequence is TGTGCCATCAGGACAGACCGGGAGGGGAATTCACCCCTCCACTTT. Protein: CAIRTDREGNSPLHF.